This T cell receptor beta chain derives from a study of regulatory T cells in long-lasting Graves disease. Overall study results and limits: Between persistent patients, 2,500 to 3,500 public clonotypes were shared, exceeding the roughly 940 shared between new patients.

Comments on this clonotype: What it binds is unknown. A much larger clonotype is one base distant, so this may be a read error.

Construction of TCR beta libraries relied on iRepertoire HTBI primers and on Arm-PCR targeting CDR3 regions. Each CDR3 protein gets one entry after TCRdb re-called the multiplex PCR reads with MiXCR. The sample shows fewer than 350,000 distinct CDR3 sequences, about 18% of them seen only once. Germline CDR1 is SGHAT and CDR2 is FQNNGV. The CDR3 sequence is 12 residues long. Time point noted: newly diagnosed GD, antithyroid drugs for less than 3 months. PBMCs were the source of the RNA used for TCR sequencing. J is TRBJ2-7 and V is TRBV11-2, with D unresolved. The sequencing here drew on peripheral blood mononuclear cells (PBMCs), taken at new diagnosis, from a patient treated with antithyroid drugs. This receptor was obtained from a female donor with Graves disease. For the CDR3, the DNA is TGTGCCAGCAGCTTAGTAAGGCACGAGCAGTGCTTC. Protein sequence: CASSLVRHEQCF.